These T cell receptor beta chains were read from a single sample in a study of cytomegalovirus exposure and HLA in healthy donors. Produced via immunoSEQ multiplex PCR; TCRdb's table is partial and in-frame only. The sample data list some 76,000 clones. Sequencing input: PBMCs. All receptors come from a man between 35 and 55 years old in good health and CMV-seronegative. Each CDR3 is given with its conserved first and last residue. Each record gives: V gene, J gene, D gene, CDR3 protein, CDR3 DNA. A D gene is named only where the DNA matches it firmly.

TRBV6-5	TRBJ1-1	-	CASSRGAEKAFF	TGTGCCAGCAGTCGTGGAGCTGAGAAAGCTTTCTTT
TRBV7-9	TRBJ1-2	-	CASSLASGGNYGYTF	TGTGCCAGCAGCTTAGCTTCCGGGGGAAACTATGGCTACACCTTC
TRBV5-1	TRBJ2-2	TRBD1	CASSLFTGDTGELFF	TGCGCCAGCAGCTTGTTTACAGGGGACACCGGGGAGCTGTTTTTT
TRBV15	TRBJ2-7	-	CATSSTAYEQYF	TGTGCCACCAGCAGCACAGCCTACGAGCAGTACTTC
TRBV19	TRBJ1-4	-	CASSIEGGSNEKLFF	TGTGCCAGTAGTATAGAGGGGGGATCTAATGAAAAACTGTTTTTT
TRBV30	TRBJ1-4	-	CARKTVTNEKLFF	TGTGCCCGTAAGACAGTGACTAATGAAAAACTGTTTTTT
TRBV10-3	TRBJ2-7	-	CASTAGPTYEQYF	TGTGCCAGTACAGCGGGCCCAACCTACGAGCAGTACTTC
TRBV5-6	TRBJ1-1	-	CASSRRGYTEAFF	TGTGCCAGCAGCCGCCGGGGGTACACTGAAGCTTTCTTT
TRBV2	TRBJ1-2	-	CASLRDRKGTGGYTF	TGTGCCAGTTTAAGAGACAGGAAGGGGACGGGGGGCTACACCTTC
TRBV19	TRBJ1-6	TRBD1	CASSGQGSYSPLHF	TGTGCGTCATCGGGACAGGGGAGTTATTCACCCCTCCACTTT
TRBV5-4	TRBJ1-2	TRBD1	CASSDGGQGVLSGYTF	TGTGCCAGCAGCGACGGGGGACAGGGGGTATTGAGCGGCTACACCTTC
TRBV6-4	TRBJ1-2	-	CASSDSNRYGYTF	TGTGCCAGCAGTGACTCGAATCGGTATGGCTACACCTTC
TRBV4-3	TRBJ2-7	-	CASSLDYSSYEQYF	TGCGCCAGCAGTCTGGACTACAGCTCCTACGAGCAGTACTTC
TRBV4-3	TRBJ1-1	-	CASSQGLDGSNTEAFF	TGCGCCAGCAGCCAAGGACTTGACGGATCGAACACTGAAGCTTTCTTT
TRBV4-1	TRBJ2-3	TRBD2	CASSPGLAGVDTQYF	TGCGCCAGCAGCCCAGGACTAGCGGGAGTAGATACGCAGTATTTT
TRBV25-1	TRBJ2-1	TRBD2	CASSDSGGAVNEQFF	TGTGCCAGCAGTGACAGCGGGGGGGCCGTCAATGAGCAGTTCTTC
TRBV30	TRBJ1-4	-	CAWGNRLGEKLFF	TGTGCCTGGGGGAACAGGCTTGGTGAAAAACTGTTTTTT
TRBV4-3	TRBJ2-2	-	CASSPQGAGVGAGELFF	TGCGCCAGCAGCCCCCAAGGTGCAGGGGTAGGGGCCGGGGAGCTGTTTTTT
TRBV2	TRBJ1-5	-	CATALEGGAYQPQHF	TGTGCCACTGCACTGGAGGGTGGCGCATATCAGCCCCAGCATTTT
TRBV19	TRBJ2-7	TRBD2	CASMSREGLYEQYF	TGTGCCAGTATGTCGCGGGAGGGCCTGTACGAGCAGTACTTC
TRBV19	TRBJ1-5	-	CATGLGNQPQHF	TGTGCCACGGGTCTTGGCAATCAGCCCCAGCATTTT
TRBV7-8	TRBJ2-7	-	CASSRPGVPEQYF	TGTGCCAGCAGCAGACCAGGTGTTCCCGAGCAGTACTTC
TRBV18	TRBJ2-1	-	CASSPRLSSYNEQFF	TGTGCCAGCTCACCTAGACTCAGCTCCTACAATGAGCAGTTCTTC
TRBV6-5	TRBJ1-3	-	CASSYSTQGNTIYF	TGTGCCAGCAGTTACTCGACGCAGGGGAACACCATATATTTT
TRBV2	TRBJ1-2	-	CASSLRVGRTYYTF	TGTGCCAGCAGTCTCCGGGTCGGGAGGACTTACTACACCTTC
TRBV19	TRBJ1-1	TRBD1	CASLQGAYTEAFF	TGTGCCAGTCTACAGGGGGCATACACTGAAGCTTTCTTT
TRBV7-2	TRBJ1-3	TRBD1	CASSRSGTGGISGNTIYF	TGTGCCAGCAGCCGGTCCGGGACAGGCGGAATCTCTGGAAACACCATATATTTT
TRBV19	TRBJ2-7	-	CASQNPGSYEQYF	TGTGCCAGTCAAAACCCGGGCTCCTACGAGCAGTACTTC